The clone carrying this TCR beta chain was seen only a few times. This sample is drawn from a study of blood T cells in healthy people across ages. The authors isolated at least 7 million PBMCs per sample. The CDR3 runs to 12 residues. Deletions cut 3 bases from V and 7 bases from J, with 10 bases between. For the second PCR, which ran for about 7 to 12 cycles, a sample-barcoded 5' primer and a J-beta primer mix were used. From the 5' RACE reads, TCRdb called clonotypes with MiXCR, one entry per CDR3 protein. The sample has under 950,000 distinct CDR3 sequences, 22% seen once; the top ten hold about 22%.

The specimen sequenced was blood. This sequence was found in a man aged 70-80 years in good health. V gene TRBV12-3 or TRBV12-4 combines with J gene TRBJ2-7; perhaps TRBD2 as D (5 bases). The CDR3 bases are TGTGCCAGCAGTTTTCCCCCGGGGGAGCAGTACTTC. Translation: CASSFPPGEQYF.